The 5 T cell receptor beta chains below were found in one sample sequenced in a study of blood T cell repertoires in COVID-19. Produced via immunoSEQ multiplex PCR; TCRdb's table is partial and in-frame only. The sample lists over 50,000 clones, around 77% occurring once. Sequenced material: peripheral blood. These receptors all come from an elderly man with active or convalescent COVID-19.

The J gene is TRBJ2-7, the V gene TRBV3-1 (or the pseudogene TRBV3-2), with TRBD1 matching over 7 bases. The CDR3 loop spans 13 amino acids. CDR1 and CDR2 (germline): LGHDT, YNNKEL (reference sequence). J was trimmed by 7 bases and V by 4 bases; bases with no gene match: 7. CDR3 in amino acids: CASSRDSLGEQYF. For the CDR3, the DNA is TGTGCCAGCAGCCGGGACAGCCTCGGAGAGCAGTACTTC.

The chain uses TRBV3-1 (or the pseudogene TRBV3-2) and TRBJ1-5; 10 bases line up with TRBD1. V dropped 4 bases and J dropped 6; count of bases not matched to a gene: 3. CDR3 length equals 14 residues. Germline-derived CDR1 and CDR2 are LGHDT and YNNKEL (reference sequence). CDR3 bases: TGTGCCAGCAGCCCGACAGGGGGCTTTCAGCCCCAGCATTTT. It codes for CASSPTGGFQPQHF.

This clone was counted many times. The CDR3 nucleotides read TGTGCCAGCAGTGTCCAGGGCGACGTCTACAATGAGCAGTTCTTC. It encodes CASSVQGDVYNEQFF. This rearrangement joins TRBV2 to TRBJ2-1, with D tentatively TRBD1 (5 bases). This CDR3 has 15 amino acids. Germline CDR1 reads SNHLY; CDR2 reads FYNNEI. Trimming took 4 bases from V and 3 from J, leaving 13 bases between them.

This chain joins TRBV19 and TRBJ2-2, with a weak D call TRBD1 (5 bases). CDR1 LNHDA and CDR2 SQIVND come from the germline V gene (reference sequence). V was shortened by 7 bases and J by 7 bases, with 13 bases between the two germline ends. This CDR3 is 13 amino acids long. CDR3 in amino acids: CASNDGQGGELFF. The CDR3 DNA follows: TGTGCCAGTAATGATGGGCAGGGCGGGGAGCTGTTTTTT. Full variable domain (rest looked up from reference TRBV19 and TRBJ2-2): DGGITQSPKYLFRKEGQNVTLSCEQNLNHDAMYWYRQDPGQGLRLIYYSQIVNDFQKGDIAEGYSVSREKKESFPLTVTSAQKNPTAFYLCASNDGQGGELFFGEGSRLTVL.

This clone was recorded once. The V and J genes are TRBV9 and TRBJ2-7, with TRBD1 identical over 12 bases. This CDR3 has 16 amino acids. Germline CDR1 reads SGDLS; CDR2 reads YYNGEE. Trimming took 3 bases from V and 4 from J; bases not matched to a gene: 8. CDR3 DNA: TGTGCCAGCAGCGCGGACCCGGGACAGGGGGCTTACGAGCAGTACTTC. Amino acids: CASSADPGQGAYEQYF.